This T cell receptor (beta chain) is from a study of CD8 T cells in Susac syndrome. The study, taken as a whole, reports: The authors found around 17 Susac-specific public clones in total CD8+ repertoires and 5 or 6 in CD8+ TEMRA repertoires. Peak Susac CD8+ clonal expansion was seen in TEMRA cells and active patients.

CD8+ and CD4+ blood T cells underwent TCR beta sequencing. CDR3 length: 15 residues. The V gene lost 4 bases and the J gene lost 0 bases, with 10 bases spanning the gap. CDR1 and CDR2 (germline): SGHDN, FVKESK. After extraction with the RNeasy kit, roughly 0.45 to 1 ug of the RNA was reverse transcribed using random hexamers. TCR beta CDR3 was amplified by immunoSEQ covering 54 Vbeta and 13 Jbeta. MiXCR was run by TCRdb on the immunoSEQ multiplex PCR reads, yielding one entry per CDR3 protein. There are around 53,000 distinct CDR3 sequences in the sample; roughly 94% occur only once, and approximately 0.8% lies in the top ten. With respect to this clonotype: Its target is not known.

The receptor was derived from a human donor with Susac syndrome. The chain recombines TRBV14 with TRBJ2-1, with a weak D call TRBD1 (5 bases). Material for sequencing was CD8+ T cells from PBMCs. CDR3 sequence (DNA): TGTGCCAGCAGCCCCCGACAGAGCTCCTACAATGAGCAGTTCTTC. The encoded protein is CASSPRQSSYNEQFF. The complete variable domain, with remaining parts taken from reference TRBV14 and TRBJ2-1, reads EAGVTQFPSHSVIEKGQTVTLRCDPISGHDNLYWYRRVMGKEIKFLLHFVKESKQDESGMPNNRFLAERTGGTYSTLKVQPAELEDSGVYFCASSPRQSSYNEQFFGPGTRLTVL.